This T cell receptor beta chain was recovered during a study of human T cells and chemical hapten exposure. Original processing methods: With a range of about 23,224 to 690,600, the median per sample was around 96,000 TCRs. TCRdb fed the RACE reads into MiXCR, producing one record per CDR3 protein. Clone size and V and J calls follow TCRdb, not the original study. The top ten hold around 15% of the sample, which has some 51,000 distinct CDR3 sequences, around a tenth seen once. Germline loops: CDR1 DFQATT, CDR2 SNEGSKA (reference sequence). This CDR3 spans 16 amino acids. Trimming cost V 1 base and J 0 bases, with 13 bases left between them. As to time point: pre-sensitization, week 0. Treatment denoted: therapeutic diphenylcyclopropenone sensitization with weekly scalp DPC.

The sequence derives from a woman aged 40 to 49 with alopecia areata. Some clones in this sample may be carry-over from other donors' samples. V usage is TRBV20-1 and J usage is TRBJ1-5, with a possible D match to TRBD1 (6 bases). The sequencing here drew on whole blood, taken in connection with sensitization to the hapten diphenylcyclopropenone (DPC). This CDR3 is CSARVGQSYSNQPQHF. Here the CDR3 DNA reads TGCAGTGCTAGAGTTGGACAGTCGTATAGCAATCAGCCCCAGCATTTT.